These 14 T cell receptor beta chains came from one sample sequenced in a study of identical twins (dated by TCRdb to between 2015 and 2016). Libraries came from 5' RACE. Instrument used: Illumina HiSeq 2000. TCRdb reprocessing: public reads trimmed at Q25 with fastp, clones called with MiXCR, in-frame beta chains kept. Each CDR3 protein appears once, grouped with its most common genes and DNA. Recorded for this sample are 1.5 million to 2 million distinct CDR3 sequences; about 31% of them occurred a single time. The ten largest clones capture about 0.27% of the sample. Sequenced sample: cord blood. These receptors came from a newborn girl in good health.

This clonotype was counted only a few times. The chain's CDR3 is CASSWTTNEKLFF. The CDR3 nucleotides are TGTGCCAGCAGTTGGACAACTAATGAAAAACTGTTTTTT. V usage is TRBV27 and J usage is TRBJ1-4; D is unresolved. The CDR3 spans 13 residues. From germline, CDR1 is MNHEY and CDR2 SMNVEV (reference sequence). With 4 bases removed from V and 0 bases from J, the gap between germline ends came to 3 bases.

DNA for the CDR3: TGTGCCAGCAGCTTGGCAGGCCCCCTATTTAACTATGGCTACACCTTC. This gives the protein CASSLAGPLFNYGYTF. The chain employs TRBV5-5 and TRBJ1-2; D is unresolved. CDR1 and CDR2 from the germline V gene are SGHKS and YYEKEE (reference sequence). V lost 0 bases and J lost 1, with 13 bases in between. The CDR3 extends over 16 amino acids.

The chain joins TRBV7-9 to TRBJ2-3, with 8 bases lining up with TRBD2. V was pared by 1 base and J by 8 bases, with 8 bases of the junction left unmatched. CDR1 is SEHNR and CDR2 is FQNEAQ in the germline V gene (reference sequence). The CDR3 extends over 15 amino acids. Written as DNA, the CDR3 is TGTGCCAGCAGCTTAGAATCGGGAGGGCCGCGTACGCAGTATTTT. This gives the protein CASSLESGGPRTQYF. Full variable domain (missing parts from reference TRBV7-9 and TRBJ2-3): DTGVSQNPRHKITKRGQNVTFRCDPISEHNRLYWYRQTLGQGPEFLTYFQNEAQLEKSRLLSDRFSAERPKGSFSTLEIQRTEQGDSAMYLCASSLESGGPRTQYFGPGTRLTVL.

The chain employs TRBV10-3 and TRBJ1-1; 7 nucleotides agree with TRBD1. The CDR3 loop spans 15 amino acids. CDR1 and CDR2 (germline): ENHRY, SYGVKD. Germline trimming cut 0 bases from V and 1 base from J; bases unmatched to any gene: 2. The CDR3 DNA reads as TGTGCCATCAGTGAGTCGGGGGACAGGAACACTGAAGCTTTCTTT. The encoded protein is CAISESGDRNTEAFF.

The gene calls are TRBV4-2 and TRBJ2-3; the match to TRBD2 covers 9 bases. CDR1 and CDR2 (germline): LGHNA, YNFKEQ. There are 17 residues in the CDR3. With 0 bases clipped from V and 3 bases from J, the junction kept 7 bases outside the gene matches. Here the CDR3 DNA reads TGTGCCAGCAGCCAAGATGTGGCGGGGGGGCGAACAGATACGCAGTATTTT. Translating it yields CASSQDVAGGRTDTQYF.

On this clonotype: The junction departs from the called germline gene at one end, perhaps through a read error. This chain uses TRBV27 with TRBJ1-6; weak D call: TRBD1 (6 bases). This CDR3 is 14 amino acids long. Germline CDR1 reads MNHEY; CDR2 reads SMNVEV (reference sequence). The CDR3 protein is CASTRGQFGSPPHF. The CDR3 DNA reads TGTGCCAGTACCCGGGGACAATTCGGTTCACCCCCCCACTTT.

This clonotype was recorded at least ten times. This chain uses TRBV21-1 with TRBJ2-6; no DNA check was done on the table's D call, TRBD1. TRBV21-1 has pseudogene status. The CDR3 spans 16 residues. This chain's CDR3 is CASSKGRGSGANVLTF. The CDR3 bases are TGTGCCAGCAGCAAGGGACGAGGTTCTGGGGCCAACGTCCTGACTTTC.

The chain is built from TRBV5-1 and TRBJ2-2; 9 positions match TRBD2. Trimming removed 3 bases from V and 3 bases from J; junction bases left unmatched: 0. The CDR3 contains 14 residues. The V gene's germline CDR1 is SGHRS and CDR2 YFSETQ. The CDR3: CASSWTSDTGELFF. CDR3 bases: TGCGCCAGCAGCTGGACTAGCGACACCGGGGAGCTGTTTTTT.

This clonotype has a handful of counts. The V and J genes are TRBV20-1 and TRBJ2-1; the D call may be TRBD1 or TRBD2 (5 bases each). CDR3 length: 14 amino acids. V lost 3 bases and J 3 bases, leaving 12 bases between the germline ends. CDR1 and CDR2 (germline): DFQATT, SNEGSKA (reference sequence). The DNA for the CDR3 is TGCAGTGCTAGTCGGGGACCATTCTACAATGAGCAGTTCTTC. It encodes CSASRGPFYNEQFF.

For this clonotype: One end of the junction is discordant with germline, which a read error may explain. The chain carries TRBV12-3 or TRBV12-4 and TRBJ2-7; maybe TRBD2 (6 bases). This CDR3 has 16 residues. CDR3 coding DNA: TGTGCCAGCAGTCGACATGGGGCGGGAAGCGATTACGGGCAGTACTTC. Amino acid sequence: CASSRHGAGSDYGQYF.

V gene TRBV7-2 combines with J gene TRBJ2-1; possible D gene TRBD2, 5 bases. In germline, CDR1 is SGHTA, CDR2 FQGNSA. The CDR3 length is 15 residues. With 8 bases removed from V and 12 bases from J, the gap between germline ends came to 26 bases. CDR3 sequence reads: CASRQRTWTPDGQFF. The DNA for the CDR3 is TGTGCCAGCCGCCAGCGGACCTGGACTCCGGACGGGCAGTTCTTC.

This chain connects TRBV28 to TRBJ2-7; tentative D call: TRBD1 (5 bases). V shed 5 bases and J shed 1 base, with 18 bases lying between them. The CDR3 totals 16 residues. CDR1 MDHEN and CDR2 SYDVKM come from the germline V gene. The CDR3, as DNA: TGTGCCAGCAGTACCGCTAGGGGTTACCTGTCCTACGAGCAGTACTTC. This codes for CASSTARGYLSYEQYF. Drawing the rest from reference TRBV28 and TRBJ2-7, the complete variable domain is DVKVTQSSRYLVKRTGEKVFLECVQDMDHENMFWYRQDPGLGLRLIYFSYDVKMKEKGDIPEGYSVSREKKERFSLILESASTNQTSMYLCASSTARGYLSYEQYFGPGTRLTVT.

CDR3 protein: CASSEPGLAGGTVETQYF. DNA for the CDR3: TGTGCCAGCAGCGAACCGGGACTAGCGGGGGGGACAGTGGAGACCCAGTACTTC. The J gene is TRBJ2-7, the V gene TRBV2, with TRBD2 identical over 16 bases. TRBJ2-5 explains the end of the DNA better; the J call may be wrong. The CDR3 totals 18 residues. Germline-derived CDR1 and CDR2 are SNHLY and FYNNEI.

The chain combines TRBV6-5 with TRBJ2-5, with TRBD2 matching over 12 bases. The trim removed 7 bases at V and 11 bases at J, leaving 14 bases unmatched. The CDR3 is 15 residues long. CDR1 and CDR2 from the germline V gene are MNHEY and SVGAGI. The CDR3 DNA follows: TGTGCCAGCACCGAGACTAGCGGGAGCTTCAATGAGCAGTACTTC. It yields the protein CASTETSGSFNEQYF.